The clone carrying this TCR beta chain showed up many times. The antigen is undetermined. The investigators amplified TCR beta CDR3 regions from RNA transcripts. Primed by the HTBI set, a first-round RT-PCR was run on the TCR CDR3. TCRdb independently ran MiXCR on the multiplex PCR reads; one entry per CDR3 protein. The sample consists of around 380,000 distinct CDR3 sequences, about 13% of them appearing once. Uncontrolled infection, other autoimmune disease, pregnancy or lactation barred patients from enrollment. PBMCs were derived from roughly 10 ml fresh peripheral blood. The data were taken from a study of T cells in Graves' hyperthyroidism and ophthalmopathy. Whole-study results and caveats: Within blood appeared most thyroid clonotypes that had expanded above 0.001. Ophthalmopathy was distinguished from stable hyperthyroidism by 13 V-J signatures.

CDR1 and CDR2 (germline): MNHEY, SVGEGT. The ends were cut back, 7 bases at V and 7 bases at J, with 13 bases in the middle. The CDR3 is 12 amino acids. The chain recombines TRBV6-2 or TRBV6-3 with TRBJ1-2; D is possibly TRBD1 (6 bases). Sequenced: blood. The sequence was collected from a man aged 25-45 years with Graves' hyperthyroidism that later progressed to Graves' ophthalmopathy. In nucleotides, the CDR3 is TGTGCCAGCACGGGGGGCTTGACTGGCTACACCTTC. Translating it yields CASTGGLTGYTF.